The 19 T cell receptor beta chains below come from one sample, sequenced in a study of T cells in Graves' hyperthyroidism and ophthalmopathy. Amplification of TCR beta CDR3 regions used RNA as the template. Carried out on the TCR CDR3, a first-round RT-PCR used the HTBI primer set. MiXCR, applied by TCRdb to the multiplex PCR reads, yields one record per CDR3 protein. The table has about 460,000 distinct CDR3 sequences, approximately 22% seen once. Material for sequencing was blood. Receptors originate from a woman aged 70-85 years with Graves' ophthalmopathy.

The chain employs TRBV5-1 and TRBJ2-4; 16 nucleotides agree with TRBD2. V was clipped by 0 bases and J by 1 base; unmatched bases: 7. This CDR3 contains 20 residues. Looked up from germline, CDR1 is SGHRS and CDR2 is YFSETQ. The CDR3 spells CASSLASGTSGRGAKNIQYF. CDR3 DNA sequence: TGCGCCAGCAGCTTGGCCTCCGGGACTAGCGGGAGGGGGGCCAAAAACATTCAGTACTTC.

This chain connects TRBV24-1 to TRBJ2-7; D is uncertain. This CDR3 is 12 amino acids long. Germline CDR1 and CDR2: KGHDR and SFDVKD. Trimming left V 7 bases short and J 6 bases short, with 12 bases between. The CDR3 DNA reads as TGTGCCACCAGAGACAAGTGCAGCGAGCAGTACTTC. Translation gives CATRDKCSEQYF.

The chain links TRBV4-3 to TRBJ2-2; D is unresolved. Germline-derived CDR1 and CDR2 are LGHNA and YSLEER. The CDR3 has 14 residues. Trimming took 0 bases from V and 6 from J, leaving 8 bases between them. CDR3 protein: CASSQDRGAGELFF. The CDR3 region has the DNA TGCGCCAGCAGCCAAGATCGAGGCGCCGGGGAGCTGTTTTTT.

This sequence joins TRBV29-1 and TRBJ1-3, with D perhaps matching TRBD1 (6 bases). This CDR3 region has 14 residues. Germline V CDR1 and CDR2: SQVTM, ANQGSEA. Trimming left V 4 bases short and J 4 bases short, with 14 bases between. The chain's CDR3 is CSVAPAGVGNTIYF. The CDR3 coding sequence is TGCAGCGTTGCCCCGGCAGGGGTAGGAAACACCATATATTTT.

On this clonotype: This may be a read error, as it is one base from a much larger clone. The chain has TRBV6-5 and TRBJ1-5, with TRBD1 as a possible D gene (5 bases). The germline CDR1 and CDR2 sequences are MNHEY and SVGAGI. The CDR3 covers 16 residues. The CDR3 DNA sequence: TGTGCCAGCAGTTACCTTTCGGGGAGGGGCAATCGGCCCCAGCATTTT. Translated: CASSYLSGRGNRPQHF.

The sample holds many counts of this clonotype. V gene TRBV6-2 or TRBV6-3 combines with J gene TRBJ2-5; D gene uncertain. CDR3 length: 13 residues. Trimming removed 0 bases at V and 3 bases at J, with 5 bases between. CDR1 MNHEY and CDR2 SVGEGT come from the germline V gene. In nucleotides, the CDR3 is TGTGCCAGCAGTTACTCCCCAGAAGAGACCCAGTACTTC. It yields the protein CASSYSPEETQYF.

Comment on this clonotype: A much more abundant neighbour one base away suggests this may be a read error. The V gene is TRBV5-1, the J gene TRBJ1-4; D is uncertain. The CDR3 contains 14 residues. Germline V lookup: CDR1 SGHRS, CDR2 YFSETQ. The CDR3: CASGLEGRGEKLFF. The CDR3 nucleotides read TGCGCCAGCGGCTTGGAGGGAAGAGGTGAAAAACTGTTTTTT.

This clonotype was picked up a small number of times. The CDR3 region is CSADNPGETQYF. The CDR3 DNA sequence: TGCAGTGCTGACAATCCGGGAGAGACCCAGTACTTC. This chain uses TRBV20-1 with TRBJ2-5; D unclear. Trimming took 5 bases from V and 4 from J, leaving 11 bases between them. This CDR3 is 12 amino acids long. The germline gives CDR1 DFQATT, CDR2 SNEGSKA (reference sequence).

This clonotype has only a few counts. This chain uses TRBV7-9 with TRBJ2-1, with 8 bases lining up with TRBD2. The germline CDR1 and CDR2 sequences are SEHNR and FQNEAQ (reference sequence). This CDR3 spans 15 amino acids. J lost 5 bases, V lost 5 bases, and 8 bases had no gene match. CDR3 region: CASSAPSGGNNEQFF. CDR3 DNA sequence: TGTGCCAGCAGCGCCCCCAGCGGGGGAAACAATGAGCAGTTCTTC.

This rearrangement joins TRBV4-1 to TRBJ2-5; tentative D call: TRBD2 (6 bases). V lost 3 bases, J lost 5 bases, and 22 bases lay in between. The CDR3 loop spans 17 amino acids. The germline CDR1 and CDR2 sequences are MGHRA and YSYEKL. The CDR3 sequence: CASSQNRGTPALETQYF. For the CDR3, the DNA is TGCGCCAGCAGCCAGAACCGTGGGACTCCGGCCCTGGAGACCCAGTACTTC.

This clonotype occurred many times. V and J are TRBV27 and TRBJ2-7, with TRBD1 matching 9 bases. CDR1 and CDR2 (germline): MNHEY, SMNVEV (reference sequence). The CDR3 covers 16 residues. Losses at the gene ends were 3 bases for V and 0 bases for J; bases not matched to a gene: 6. CDR3 loop: CASSFVGQGSSYEQYF. The CDR3 region has the DNA TGTGCCAGCAGTTTTGTGGGACAGGGCAGCTCCTACGAGCAGTACTTC.

This clonotype was picked up many times. The CDR3 region is CASSSRGGSNQPQHF. CDR3 in DNA: TGTGCCAGCAGCTCCAGGGGAGGCAGCAATCAGCCCCAGCATTTT. The rearrangement uses TRBV12-3 or TRBV12-4 and TRBJ1-5; D perhaps matches TRBD1 (6 bases). This CDR3 has 15 residues. The V end was cut by 6 bases, the J end by 1 base, with 13 bases between.

This clonotype has more than one count but fewer than ten. V and J are TRBV3-1 and TRBJ2-7; 7 bases match TRBD2. Trimming at V came to 1 base and at J to 6 bases, leaving 12 bases not matched to a gene. The CDR3 totals 16 residues. Germline V CDR1 and CDR2: LGHDT, YNNKEL (reference sequence). In nucleotides, the CDR3 is TGTGCCAGCAGCCAAGCGGGAGGAGGGTACCTAGGCGAGCAGTACTTC. It specifies CASSQAGGGYLGEQYF.

CDR3 region: CASRDRGNKYEQYF. The CDR3 coding sequence is TGTGCCAGCCGGGACAGGGGAAATAAGTACGAGCAGTACTTC. The chain carries TRBV28 and TRBJ2-7; 10 bases are a match to TRBD1. Germline values: CDR1 MDHEN, CDR2 SYDVKM. The CDR3 spans 14 residues. Trimming took 8 bases from V and 4 from J; bases not matched to a gene: 8.

The V and J genes are TRBV27 and TRBJ2-1; D unresolved. Deletions cut 1 base from V and 9 bases from J, with 10 bases between. The length of the CDR3 is 13 residues. In germline, CDR1 is MNHEY, CDR2 SMNVEV (reference sequence). The CDR3 nucleotides are TGTGCCAGCAGTTTATATATGTTTAGTGAGCAGTTCTTC. It translates to CASSLYMFSEQFF.

This clonotype was counted only a few times. The chain recombines TRBV6-1 with TRBJ1-1, with D maybe TRBD1 (5 bases). Per germline, CDR1 MNHNS and CDR2 SASEGT. V gave up 3 bases and J gave up 4 bases, with 12 bases separating them. The CDR3 covers 14 residues. CDR3 protein: CASSDLRAGTEAFF. In DNA form, the CDR3 reads TGTGCCAGCAGTGACCTCAGGGCGGGCACTGAAGCTTTCTTT.

The rearrangement links TRBV7-2 to TRBJ2-7; no firm D call. The V gene's germline CDR1 is SGHTA and CDR2 FQGNSA. This CDR3 spans 14 amino acids. Trimming took 3 bases from V and 2 from J, leaving 11 bases between them. The CDR3 region is CASSLIIPAYEQYF. The CDR3 DNA sequence: TGTGCCAGCAGCTTGATTATCCCGGCCTACGAGCAGTACTTC.

The chain uses TRBV29-1 and TRBJ2-2; D may match TRBD1 or TRBD2 (5 bases each). CDR3 size: 14 residues. Germline V gene lookup returns CDR1 SQVTM and CDR2 ANQGSEA. V shed 4 bases and J shed 4 bases, with 13 bases lying between them. In DNA form, the CDR3 reads TGCAGCGTTGGCCCAGGGACGGTCACCGGGGAGCTGTTTTTT. Its translation is CSVGPGTVTGELFF.

This chain uses TRBV19 with TRBJ2-1; D gene unclear. Trimming cost V 6 bases and J 0 bases, with 9 bases left between them. The length of the CDR3 is 14 residues. Germline CDR1 LNHDA, CDR2 SQIVND (reference sequence). CDR3: CASSFVSSYNEQFF. The CDR3 DNA follows: TGTGCCAGTAGCTTCGTTAGCTCCTACAATGAGCAGTTCTTC.